Listed here is a single T cell receptor beta chain. TCRdb's table, derived via immunoSEQ multiplex PCR, lists solely in-frame clones and lacks some. The profile covers around 2,000,000 clones, with about 95% appearing a single time and 1.1% taken by the ten largest. As defined, naive CD8 cells were CD45RO-negative and positively selected for CCR7, with terminally differentiated effector memory CD45RA+ cells excluded. The data were taken from a study of shared clonotypes between healthy human individuals. The CDR3 has 14 residues. The sample was naive CD8+ T cells sorted from blood. The chain couples TRBV21-1 to TRBJ2-7; the table's D call, TRBD1, has no DNA check behind it. TRBV21-1 is a recognized pseudogene. The receptor's source is a man younger than 35 in good health. The CDR3 here is CASSFTYPSYEQYF. The CDR3 region has the DNA TGTGCCAGCAGCTTTACATACCCCTCCTACGAGCAGTACTTC.